This T cell receptor (beta chain) stems from a study of CD8+ T cells in alopecia areata. This CDR3 has 15 residues. Germline lookup yields CDR1 SGHNT and CDR2 YYREEE (reference sequence). The J segment lost 3 bases and the V segment lost 4 bases, leaving 10 bases of the junction unmatched. cDNA reverse transcribed from extracted RNA served as the sequencing template. Measured with immunoSEQ multiplex PCR; TCRdb has only the in-frame clones, and not every one. The repertoire consists of about 100,000 clones, with about 40% occurring once and the leading ten covering roughly 18%. The table lists this clone with a few counts. Treatment given: oral pan-JAK inhibitor, 5-10 mg twice daily.

Here the sequenced sample was CD8+ T cells sorted from blood, taken at week 24, from a patient treated with tofacitinib. This receptor was taken from a human donor with alopecia areata. V and J are TRBV5-4 and TRBJ2-7; 7 positions match TRBD2. The CDR3 spells CASSLRTSGYYEQYF. The CDR3 region has the DNA TGTGCCAGCAGCCTCCGGACTAGTGGCTACTACGAGCAGTACTTC.